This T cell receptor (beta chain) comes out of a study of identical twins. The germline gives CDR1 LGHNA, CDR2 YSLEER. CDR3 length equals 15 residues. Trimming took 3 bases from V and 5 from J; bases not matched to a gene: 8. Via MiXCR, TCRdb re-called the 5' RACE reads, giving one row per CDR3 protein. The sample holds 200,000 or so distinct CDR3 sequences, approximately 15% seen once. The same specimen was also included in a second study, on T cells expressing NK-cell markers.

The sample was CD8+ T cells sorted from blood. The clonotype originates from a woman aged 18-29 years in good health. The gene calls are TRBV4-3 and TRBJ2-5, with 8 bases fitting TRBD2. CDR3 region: CASSHKAGVGETQYF. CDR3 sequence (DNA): TGCGCCAGCAGCCACAAAGCGGGAGTTGGCGAGACCCAGTACTTC.